This T cell receptor (beta chain) came from a study of early T cells in non-severe SARS-CoV-2 infection. For the study at large: Sequenced material consisted of bulk RNA (from unsorted whole blood), and chains were unpaired. Study observations and caveats: The VDJdb matching leaned toward anti-spike CD8 responses and overlooked private and CD4 specificities.

Unique molecular identifier tags were affixed to discrete cDNA molecules. TCRdb called the 5' RACE reads again in MiXCR, with one record for every CDR3 protein. The table has 55,000 to 65,000 distinct CDR3 sequences, approximately 9.3% seen once. Details on this clonotype: Its cognate antigen is unknown. Just one base apart from a much larger clone, this may be a read error.

V lost 0 bases and J lost 5, with 10 bases in between. The CDR3 is made up of 14 amino acids. CDR1 ENHRY and CDR2 SYGVKD come from the germline V gene. The sequence derives from an adult who was a healthcare worker with PCR-confirmed SARS-CoV-2 infection or an uninfected control (not recorded which). The specimen sequenced was whole blood. V is TRBV10-3 and J is TRBJ2-5; no firm D call. CDR3 protein: CAISESQVAETQYF. The DNA of the CDR3 is TGTGCCATCAGTGAGTCTCAGGTAGCCGAGACCCAGTACTTC.